The 23 T cell receptor beta chains below all came from one sample that was sequenced in a study of blood T cell repertoires in COVID-19. The repertoire was sequenced with immunoSEQ multiplex PCR; TCRdb's copy has only in-frame clones and lacks some. The sample has approximately 220,000 clones, 83% seen once. Sequenced: PBMCs or T cells enriched from blood (not recorded which). These TCRs come from a middle-aged woman who had been exposed to COVID-19.

The DNA of the CDR3 is TGTGCCAGCAGCCCACTACCGACAGGGTATCCCAACAATGAGCAGTTCTTC. Translation gives CASSPLPTGYPNNEQFF. The V call is TRBV5-4, the J call TRBJ2-1, with 7 bases lining up with TRBD1. The CDR3 consists of 17 residues. J was trimmed by 5 bases and V by 4 bases; bases with no gene match: 15. Looked up from germline, CDR1 is SGHNT and CDR2 is YYREEE (reference sequence).

In its sample, this clone was seen once. This chain links TRBV11-2 with TRBJ2-7, with unresolved D. Per the germline V gene, CDR1 is SGHAT and CDR2 is FQNNGV. This CDR3 is 9 amino acids long. Between the trimmed V and J ends, which lost 11 bases and 10 bases, there was a span of 12 bases. The CDR3 reads CASATFQYF. The CDR3 nucleotides read TGTGCCTCCGCTACGTTTCAGTACTTC.

The chain employs TRBV6-4 and TRBJ1-2; no clear D. CDR3 length: 14 amino acids. V was clipped by 9 bases and J by 4 bases, with 18 bases between them. Germline V gene sequence: CDR1 MRHNA, CDR2 SNTAGT. This CDR3 reads CASSFEATGYGYTF. The CDR3 DNA follows: TGTGCCAGTTCCTTTGAGGCGACTGGCTATGGCTACACCTTC.

V gene TRBV19 combines with J gene TRBJ1-1; tentatively, D is TRBD1 (5 bases). This CDR3 is built from 13 residues. V was trimmed by 7 bases and J by 2 bases, leaving 11 bases between them. Germline V gene data show CDR1 as LNHDA and CDR2 as SQIVND (reference sequence). CDR3 sequence: CASIQRGNTEAFF. The DNA for the CDR3 is TGTGCCAGTATCCAAAGGGGTAACACTGAAGCTTTCTTT.

This chain joins TRBV6-5 and TRBJ1-2, with D possibly TRBD1 on 6 matching bases. CDR3 length equals 14 residues. Germline V CDR1 and CDR2: MNHEY, SVGAGI. Trimming removed 2 bases from V and 4 bases from J, with 11 bases in between. In DNA form, the CDR3 reads TGTGCCAGCAGTTACCAGAGGGGGATCTATGGCTACACCTTC. Translated, it gives CASSYQRGIYGYTF.

This clone has more than one count but fewer than ten. This sample includes further DNA sequences coding for the same CDR3. V is TRBV4-2 and J is TRBJ2-2; tentatively, D is TRBD1 (6 bases). Per the germline V gene, CDR1 is LGHNA and CDR2 is YNFKEQ. V lost 1 base and J lost 5, with 14 bases in between. The CDR3 loop spans 16 amino acids. The CDR3 here is CASSQGLGAGTGELFF. CDR3 in DNA: TGTGCCAGCAGCCAAGGGTTGGGGGCCGGGACCGGGGAGCTGTTTTTT.

The V gene is TRBV4-2, the J gene TRBJ2-7; 16 nucleotides match TRBD2. Unmatched junction bases numbered 6, after V lost 5 bases and J lost 2 bases. The length of the CDR3 is 17 residues. Germline V gene lookup returns CDR1 LGHNA and CDR2 YNFKEQ. The CDR3 nucleotides are TGTGCCAGCAGCATCGGGACTAGCGGGGGGGTCCCCTACGAGCAGTACTTC. Translating gives CASSIGTSGGVPYEQYF.

This clone was counted between two and nine times. The chain links TRBV25-1 to TRBJ1-4; 10 positions match TRBD1. The V gene end was trimmed by 6 bases and the J gene end by 5 bases; junction bases not matched to a gene: 3. This CDR3 has 14 residues. Germline CDR1 and CDR2: MGHDK and SYGVNS. The CDR3 loop is CASSRTGGNEKLFF. For the CDR3, the DNA is TGTGCCAGCAGCCGGACAGGGGGGAATGAAAAACTGTTTTTT.

The chain has TRBV13 and TRBJ2-5; D not certain. Germline V lookup: CDR1 PRHDT, CDR2 FYEKMQ (reference sequence). The V gene lost 5 bases and the J gene lost 5 bases, with 9 bases spanning the gap. The CDR3 is 12 residues long. The CDR3 DNA reads as TGTGCCAGCAGCCCGTGGCAGGAGACCCAGTACTTC. Protein: CASSPWQETQYF.

The V and J genes are TRBV19 and TRBJ1-2; D is possibly TRBD1 (5 bases). This CDR3 is built from 15 residues. V lost 1 base and J 6 bases, leaving 15 bases between the germline ends. The germline gives CDR1 LNHDA, CDR2 SQIVND (reference sequence). DNA of the CDR3: TGTGCCAGTAGTATAGGGGGCCCTGCCGGACATGGCTACACCTTC. It translates to CASSIGGPAGHGYTF.

The rearrangement joins TRBV13 to TRBJ1-1; 7 bases agree with TRBD1. The germline V gene has CDR1 PRHDT and CDR2 FYEKMQ (reference sequence). The CDR3 is 15 residues long. V gave up 5 bases and J gave up 4 bases; unmatched junction bases: 10. The DNA of the CDR3 is TGTGCCAGCAGCGTCCACAGGGGAGCGGGCACTGAAGCTTTCTTT. Translation gives CASSVHRGAGTEAFF.

The chain couples TRBV4-2 to TRBJ2-7; possible D gene TRBD2, 7 bases. Germline V gives CDR1 LGHNA, CDR2 YNFKEQ. V lost 0 bases, J lost 2 bases, and 14 bases lay in between. CDR3 length: 16 residues. In nucleotides, the CDR3 is TGTGCCAGCAGCCAAGACCCCGGGGGGACAACCTACGAGCAGTACTTC. Translation gives CASSQDPGGTTYEQYF.

The chain combines TRBV24-1 with TRBJ2-2; TRBD1 might be the D (5 bases). Germline V lookup: CDR1 KGHDR, CDR2 SFDVKD. V shed 9 bases and J shed 1 base, with 8 bases lying between them. The CDR3 contains 13 residues. CDR3 protein: CATARENTGELFF. CDR3 nucleotides: TGTGCCACCGCCAGGGAGAACACCGGGGAGCTGTTTTTT.

The chain uses TRBV18 and TRBJ2-3; 12 positions agree with TRBD2. Germline-derived CDR1 and CDR2 are KGHSH and LQKENI. CDR3 length equals 16 residues. V lost 2 bases to trimming and J lost 2 bases; unmatched junction nucleotides: 2. The CDR3 here is CASSPRTSGATDTQYF. In DNA form, the CDR3 reads TGTGCCAGCTCACCAAGGACTAGCGGGGCCACAGATACGCAGTATTTT. Looking up the rest from reference TRBV18 and TRBJ2-3 gives the full variable domain: NAGVMQNPRHLVRRRGQEARLRCSPMKGHSHVYWYRQLPEEGLKFMVYLQKENIIDESGMPKERFSAEFPKEGPSILRIQQVVRGDSAAYFCASSPRTSGATDTQYFGPGTRLTVL.

The CDR3 DNA sequence: TGCACCAGCCGCACCCTAGCGTCGAGGAACATTCAGTACTTC. Its translation: CTSRTLASRNIQYF. The chain combines TRBV1 with TRBJ2-4; the DNA was not compared with TRBD2, the D call given in the table. TRBV1 is tagged as a pseudogene. This CDR3 has 14 amino acids.

The chain joins TRBV19 to TRBJ1-6; the D is unclear. Trimming left V 1 base short and J 10 bases short, with 14 bases between. The CDR3 spans 15 residues. Germline V CDR1 and CDR2: LNHDA, SQIVND (reference sequence). Here the CDR3 reads CASSIVGGLESPLHF. The CDR3 DNA sequence: TGTGCCAGTAGTATAGTAGGCGGCTTGGAGTCACCCCTCCACTTT.

The chain is built from TRBV7-2 and TRBJ2-5; tentative D call: TRBD1 (6 bases). The CDR3 is made up of 15 amino acids. Trimming removed 2 bases from V and 3 bases from J, with 13 bases in between. Germline V CDR1 and CDR2: SGHTA, FQGNSA. The CDR3: CASSLLGRGKETQYF. CDR3 sequence (DNA): TGTGCCAGCAGCTTATTGGGTAGGGGGAAAGAGACCCAGTACTTC.

This rearrangement joins TRBV6-1 to TRBJ2-1; 9 bases align to TRBD1. Germline-derived CDR1 and CDR2 are MNHNS and SASEGT. The J segment lost 10 bases and the V segment lost 3 bases, leaving 16 bases of the junction unmatched. The CDR3 contains 17 residues. As DNA, the CDR3 is TGTGCCAGCAGTGATGTTCCTCCGGGACAGGGAATTTGCGAGCAGTTCTTC. Protein product: CASSDVPPGQGICEQFF.

This sequence joins TRBV19 and TRBJ1-1; maybe TRBD1 (6 bases). Germline values: CDR1 LNHDA, CDR2 SQIVND (reference sequence). Trimming removed 3 bases from V and 4 bases from J, with 15 bases in between. This CDR3 is built from 15 residues. This CDR3 reads CASSIQGPGGTEAFF. The CDR3 nucleotides read TGTGCCAGTAGTATCCAGGGGCCTGGCGGCACTGAAGCTTTCTTT.

This chain uses TRBV11-2 with TRBJ2-3; D is ambiguous. The V end lost 0 bases, the J end lost 3 bases, and 4 bases lay between the germline ends. Germline V gene sequence: CDR1 SGHAT, CDR2 FQNNGV. The CDR3 sequence is 13 residues long. CDR3: CASSLDLTDTQYF. DNA of the CDR3: TGTGCCAGCAGCTTAGATCTGACAGATACGCAGTATTTT.

This chain links TRBV7-6 with TRBJ2-7, with D perhaps TRBD1 (5 bases). Germline loops: CDR1 SGHVS, CDR2 FNYEAQ. This CDR3 is built from 14 residues. V was cut by 1 base and J by 4 bases, with 11 bases left in between. The CDR3 region is CASSLEQGSYEQYF. CDR3 DNA: TGTGCCAGCAGCTTAGAGCAGGGTTCATACGAGCAGTACTTC. The whole variable domain, remainder taken from reference TRBV7-6 and TRBJ2-7, is GAGVSQSPRYKVTKRGQDVALRCDPISGHVSLYWYRQALGQGPEFLTYFNYEAQQDKSGLPNDRFSAERPEGSISTLTIQRTEQRDSAMYRCASSLEQGSYEQYFGPGTRLTVT.

The J gene is TRBJ1-2, the V gene TRBV28; TRBD1 agrees at 8 bases. The CDR3 runs to 16 residues. Per germline, CDR1 MDHEN and CDR2 SYDVKM. With 6 bases clipped from V and 4 bases from J, the junction kept 13 bases outside the gene matches. The CDR3 region has the DNA TGTGCCAGCAGCCTTATGAGGGACAGGAAAGCCTATGGCTACACCTTC. Protein product: CASSLMRDRKAYGYTF.

The chain is built from TRBV24-1 and TRBJ2-3; 9 positions match TRBD1. J gave up 4 bases and V 5 bases, and 6 bases lay outside the gene matches. Germline V CDR1 and CDR2: KGHDR, SFDVKD. The CDR3 is made up of 15 amino acids. The CDR3 bases are TGTGCCACCAGTGGTCCGACAGGGGGGCCAGATACGCAGTATTTT. Encoded protein: CATSGPTGGPDTQYF.